This T cell receptor beta chain was recovered during a study of blood T cell repertoires in COVID-19. Study-wide context: Acute and convalescent COVID-19 specimens originated in the United States, Italy and Spain. T cells, B-cell-depleted T cells, or PBMCs provided the cDNA or gDNA that served as material.

J was trimmed by 4 bases and V by 0 bases; bases with no gene match: 15. This CDR3 contains 20 residues. CDR1 and CDR2 from the germline V gene are SGHVS and FQNEAQ. Original methodology: Researchers report that nucleated cell counts were estimated from reference gene primer amplification. Assay: immunoSEQ multiplex PCR; the TCRdb copy retains only in-frame clones and omits some. The V and J calls and clone size come from that table; D and trimming were worked out from the DNA. The repertoire consists of about 77,000 clones, with 90% occurring once and the leading ten covering more than 15%. The source material was peripheral blood. This TCR was recovered from a woman over 75 with active or convalescent COVID-19. This rearrangement joins TRBV7-8 to TRBJ2-6, with 7 bases lining up with TRBD1. The chain's CDR3 is CASSLAGTGDIIQGANVLTF. DNA for the CDR3: TGTGCCAGCAGCTTAGCGGGTACAGGGGACATTATTCAGGGGGCCAACGTCCTGACTTTC.